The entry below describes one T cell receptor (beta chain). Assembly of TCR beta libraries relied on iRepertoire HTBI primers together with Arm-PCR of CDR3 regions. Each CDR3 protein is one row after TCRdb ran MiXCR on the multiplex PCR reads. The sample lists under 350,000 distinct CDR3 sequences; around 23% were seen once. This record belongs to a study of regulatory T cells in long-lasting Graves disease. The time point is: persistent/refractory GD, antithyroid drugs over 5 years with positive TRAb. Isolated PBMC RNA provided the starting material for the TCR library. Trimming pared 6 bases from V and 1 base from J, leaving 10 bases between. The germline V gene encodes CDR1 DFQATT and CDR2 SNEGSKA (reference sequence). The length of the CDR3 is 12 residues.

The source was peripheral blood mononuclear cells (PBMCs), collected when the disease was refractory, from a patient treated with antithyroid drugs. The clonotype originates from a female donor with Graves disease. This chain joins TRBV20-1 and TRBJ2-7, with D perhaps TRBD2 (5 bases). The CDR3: CSARRESYEQYF. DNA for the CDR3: TGCAGTGCCAGAAGGGAGTCCTACGAGCAGTACTTC.